This record looks at one TCR beta chain sequence and its context. Antigen: not known. The V gene's germline CDR1 is SGHRS and CDR2 YFSETQ. The CDR3 runs 13 residues. The germline V and J ends were trimmed by 4 bases and 3 bases, with 8 bases remaining between them. Investigators reverse transcribed all isolated RNA, so they sequenced expressed TCRB transcripts. Measured with immunoSEQ multiplex PCR; TCRdb has only the in-frame clones, and not every one. The sample includes some 900,000 clones, 17% of them seen just once. The entry originates in a study of beta chain features in type 1 diabetes. Study-wide findings and caveats: In comparison with healthy donors, patients had naive, central memory and Treg TCRB repertoires that appeared more similar.

The source material was naive CD4+ T cells from blood. This sequence was found in a woman aged 18-35 years in good health. The J gene is TRBJ2-1, the V gene TRBV5-1; D remains unclear. The CDR3 reads CASSVQIYNEQFF. CDR3 nucleotides: TGCGCCAGCAGCGTACAAATCTACAATGAGCAGTTCTTC.